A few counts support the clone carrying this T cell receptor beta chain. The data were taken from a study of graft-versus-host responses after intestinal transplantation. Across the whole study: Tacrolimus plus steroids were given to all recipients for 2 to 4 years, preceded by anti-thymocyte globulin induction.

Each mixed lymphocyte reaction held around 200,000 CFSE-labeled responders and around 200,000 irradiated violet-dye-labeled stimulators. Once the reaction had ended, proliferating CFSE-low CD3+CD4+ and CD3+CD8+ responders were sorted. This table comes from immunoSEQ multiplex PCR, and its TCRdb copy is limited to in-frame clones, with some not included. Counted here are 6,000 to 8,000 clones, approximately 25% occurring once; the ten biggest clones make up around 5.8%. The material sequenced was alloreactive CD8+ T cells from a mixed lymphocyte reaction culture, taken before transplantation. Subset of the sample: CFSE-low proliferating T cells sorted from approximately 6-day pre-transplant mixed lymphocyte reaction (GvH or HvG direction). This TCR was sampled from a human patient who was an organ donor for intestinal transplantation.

In nucleotides, the CDR3 is TGTGCCAGCAGTGAGCCAGGGGGCTTCTACGAGCAGTACTTC. This gives the protein CASSEPGGFYEQYF. The chain recombines TRBV6-5 with TRBJ2-7, with 8 bases fitting TRBD1. J was trimmed by 3 bases and V by 5 bases; bases with no gene match: 6. CDR3 length: 14 amino acids. CDR1 and CDR2 (germline): MNHEY, SVGAGI.